Presented here are 23 T cell receptor beta chains from one specimen sequenced in a study of T cells in Graves' hyperthyroidism and ophthalmopathy (dated by TCRdb to the late 2010s). To prepare the library, multiplex PCR was applied. These reads were obtained on an Illumina HiSeq 2000. Amplification of TCR beta CDR3 regions was carried out from RNA transcripts. The first round of RT-PCR for the TCR CDR3 was performed with the HTBI primer set and the Qiagen OneStep RT-PCR kit. The public reads were reanalyzed by TCRdb: fastp trimming at Q25, MiXCR alignment, in-frame beta chains only. Here each entry gathers all rows of one CDR3 protein and keeps the most common genes and DNA. The sample data list roughly 500,000 distinct CDR3 sequences, and 40% to 50% of these were observed just once. Together, the top ten hold about two fifths of the sample. Sequenced input: peripheral blood or thyroid tissue (not recorded which). The receptors come from an adult woman with Graves' disease, either hyperthyroidism or ophthalmopathy (not recorded which).

For the CDR3, the DNA is TGTGCCAGCAGTGATGACATGGGCACCTATGGCTACACCTTC. Its translation is CASSDDMGTYGYTF. J is TRBJ1-2 and V is TRBV6-1; D is uncertain. The CDR3 has 14 amino acids. V shed 3 bases and J shed 4 bases, with 12 bases lying between them. Germline CDR1 MNHNS, CDR2 SASEGT.

A note on this clonotype: A much bigger clone sits one base away, suggesting this may be a read error. The J gene is TRBJ2-7, the V gene TRBV7-2; D is uncertain. Trimming pared 6 bases from V and 5 bases from J, leaving 14 bases between. Germline V gene data show CDR1 as SGHTA and CDR2 as FQGNSA. CDR3 length: 13 residues. CDR3 sequence: CASSPRAGHEQYF. CDR3 nucleotide sequence: TGTGCCAGCAGTCCCCGTGCAGGCCACGAGCAGTACTTC.

This clonotype was seen a handful of times. This sequence joins TRBV6-1 and TRBJ1-1; D is possibly TRBD1 (5 bases). Germline V CDR1 and CDR2: MNHNS, SASEGT. Trimming pared 5 bases from V and 2 bases from J, leaving 15 bases between. This CDR3 has 15 residues. CDR3 DNA: TGTGCCAGCAGTCCAAGGGGCGACGGCAACACTGAAGCTTTCTTT. Translating it yields CASSPRGDGNTEAFF.

The chain links TRBV6-1 to TRBJ1-4; tentative D call: TRBD1 (6 bases). CDR1 and CDR2 from the germline V gene are MNHNS and SASEGT. Trimming took off 5 bases at V and 0 bases at J, with 19 bases between the two ends. This CDR3 is 18 amino acids long. CDR3 DNA sequence: TGTGCCAGCAGTTCTATGATACCGGGACAAGCAACTAATGAAAAACTGTTTTTT. This translates into CASSSMIPGQATNEKLFF.

This clonotype was detected only a few times. CDR3 protein: CASSLTGDRGQPQHF. The CDR3 coding sequence is TGCGCCAGCAGCTTGACGGGTGACCGCGGTCAGCCCCAGCATTTT. The gene calls are TRBV5-1 and TRBJ1-5, with unresolved D. V was pared by 1 base and J by 6 bases, with 14 bases between. The CDR3 is made up of 15 amino acids. In germline, CDR1 is SGHRS, CDR2 YFSETQ.

Of note for this clonotype: The junction shows a germline mismatch at one end, possibly a read error. V and J are TRBV7-6 and TRBJ2-6; no reliable D call. The CDR3 is made up of 15 amino acids. Germline V CDR1 and CDR2: SGHVS, FNYEAQ. CDR3 sequence (DNA): TGCGCCAGCAGCAGCACAGCCTCTGGGGCCAACGTCCTGACTTTC. Translating gives CASSSTASGANVLTF.

The chain employs TRBV10-3 and TRBJ1-2; D possibly corresponds to TRBD1 (5 bases). Germline CDR1 is ENHRY and CDR2 is SYGVKD. Between the trimmed V and J ends, which lost 0 bases and 3 bases, there was a span of 14 bases. This CDR3 is 16 amino acids long. The CDR3 here is CAISESRGRTDYGYTF. The CDR3 DNA reads TGTGCCATCAGTGAGTCGAGGGGCAGAACAGACTATGGCTACACCTTC.

This clonotype was seen repeatedly, ten times or more. The rearrangement links TRBV4-1 to TRBJ1-2; D remains unclear. Germline V lookup: CDR1 MGHRA, CDR2 YSYEKL. CDR3 size: 15 residues. With 3 bases removed from V and 6 bases from J, the gap between germline ends came to 17 bases. The CDR3 spells CASSHSTPDHNGYTF. In DNA, the CDR3 is TGCGCCAGCAGCCATTCCACGCCTGACCATAATGGCTACACCTTC.

This clonotype was seen more than once but under ten times. The chain employs TRBV7-9 and TRBJ2-7; 7 positions match TRBD2. CDR1 is SEHNR, CDR2 FQNEAQ, per germline (reference sequence). V lost 4 bases and J lost 6; bases outside the gene matches: 3. The CDR3 runs to 12 residues. This CDR3 reads CASSWTSSEQYF. The CDR3 DNA reads TGTGCCAGCAGCTGGACTAGTAGCGAGCAGTACTTC.

The chain recombines TRBV10-1 with TRBJ1-1; D is uncertain. Germline lookup yields CDR1 WNHNN and CDR2 SYGVQD (reference sequence). This CDR3 contains 12 residues. Trimming took 3 bases from V and 0 from J, leaving 2 bases between them. The CDR3 protein is CASSDMNTEAFF. CDR3 bases: TGCGCCAGCAGTGACATGAACACTGAAGCTTTCTTT.

This clonotype was seen ten or more times. The chain uses TRBV20-1 and TRBJ1-5; 8 nucleotides line up with TRBD1. CDR1 is DFQATT and CDR2 is SNEGSKA in the germline V gene (reference sequence). The junction had 7 bases not matched to a gene; V was cut back by 6 bases and J by 0 bases. The CDR3 consists of 15 residues. Here the CDR3 DNA reads TGCAGTGCCACGGACAGGGACTATAGCAATCAGCCCCAGCATTTT. Protein product: CSATDRDYSNQPQHF.

This clonotype occurred a few times. The chain links TRBV10-3 to TRBJ2-7; 7 bases fit TRBD1. Germline V CDR1 and CDR2: ENHRY, SYGVKD. Losses at the gene ends were 8 bases for V and 0 bases for J; bases not matched to a gene: 4. The CDR3 is 13 amino acids. CDR3 sequence: CAIGWDSSYEQYF. In DNA form, the CDR3 reads TGTGCCATCGGGTGGGACAGCTCCTACGAGCAGTACTTC.

The genes are TRBV20-1 and TRBJ1-1; D gene ambiguous. The CDR3 runs to 14 residues. Looked up from germline, CDR1 is DFQATT and CDR2 is SNEGSKA (reference sequence). With 5 bases removed from V and 1 base from J, the gap between germline ends came to 14 bases. CDR3 loop: CSAPGRARNTEAFF. CDR3 DNA: TGCAGTGCTCCTGGGCGGGCCCGGAACACTGAAGCTTTCTTT.

Only a few counts were recorded for this clonotype. The CDR3 coding sequence is TGTGCTTCCACTGGGTTCTCCTACGAGCAGTACTTC. This translates into CASTGFSYEQYF. This rearrangement joins TRBV28 to TRBJ2-7; D call uncertain. The CDR3 runs to 12 residues. Germline CDR1 is MDHEN and CDR2 is SYDVKM. Using reference TRBV28 and TRBJ2-7 for the parts outside the CDR3, the full variable domain is DVKVTQSSRYLVKRTGEKVFLECVQDMDHENMFWYRQDPGLGLRLIYFSYDVKMKEKGDIPEGYSVSREKKERFSLILESASTNQTSMYLCASTGFSYEQYFGPGTRLTVT.

This sequence joins TRBV19 and TRBJ2-7; possible D gene TRBD2, 6 bases. This CDR3 is 14 amino acids long. Germline CDR1 reads LNHDA; CDR2 reads SQIVND (reference sequence). Between the trimmed V and J ends, which lost 5 bases and 1 base, there was a span of 12 bases. CDR3 in amino acids: CASSPAGWSYEQYF. DNA of the CDR3: TGTGCCAGTAGTCCGGCGGGATGGTCCTACGAGCAGTACTTC. The variable domain in full, completed from reference TRBV19 and TRBJ2-7, reads DGGITQSPKYLFRKEGQNVTLSCEQNLNHDAMYWYRQDPGQGLRLIYYSQIVNDFQKGDIAEGYSVSREKKESFPLTVTSAQKNPTAFYLCASSPAGWSYEQYFGPGTRLTVT.

The V and J genes are TRBV9 and TRBJ1-6; TRBD1 matches at 7 bases. Looked up from germline, CDR1 is SGDLS and CDR2 is YYNGEE. J was trimmed by 12 bases and V by 4 bases; bases with no gene match: 13. This CDR3 is 15 amino acids long. The CDR3 DNA reads TGTGCCAGCAGCCCCCGGGACAGCATTACACAACCCCTCCACTTT. Protein sequence: CASSPRDSITQPLHF.

The chain recombines TRBV29-1 with TRBJ2-5, with D possibly TRBD2 on 5 matching bases. Germline V gives CDR1 SQVTM, CDR2 ANQGSEA. The CDR3 consists of 11 residues. V lost 5 bases and J lost 5, with 9 bases in between. DNA of the CDR3: TGCAGCGTTACGGACTCGGAGACCCAGTACTTC. This sequence encodes CSVTDSETQYF.

This clonotype was seen repeatedly, ten times or more. The genes are TRBV19 and TRBJ2-7, with D uncertain. The CDR3 runs 14 residues. Trimming took 3 bases from V and 2 from J, leaving 11 bases between them. The germline V gene encodes CDR1 LNHDA and CDR2 SQIVND (reference sequence). The CDR3 loop is CASSIGQRTYEQYF. CDR3 nucleotide sequence: TGTGCCAGTAGTATTGGTCAGCGAACCTACGAGCAGTACTTC.

In its sample, this clonotype was seen many times. V gene TRBV25-1 combines with J gene TRBJ1-2; D not certain. The germline V and J ends were trimmed by 1 base and 4 bases, with 10 bases remaining between them. The CDR3 is 14 amino acids. Germline V CDR1 and CDR2: MGHDK, SYGVNS. Here the CDR3 reads CASSEWWRRYGYTF. CDR3 bases: TGTGCCAGCAGTGAATGGTGGAGACGCTATGGCTACACCTTC.

The CDR3 spells CSVEVAGKDYGYTF. The DNA for the CDR3 is TGCAGCGTTGAAGTGGCGGGTAAGGACTATGGCTACACCTTC. The chain employs TRBV29-1 and TRBJ1-2; D call uncertain. Germline lookup yields CDR1 SQVTM and CDR2 ANQGSEA. The ends were cut back, 1 base at V and 3 bases at J, with 12 bases in the middle. The CDR3 has 14 residues.

The chain couples TRBV3-1 to TRBJ1-1, with 9 positions matching TRBD1. Trimming at V came to 1 base and at J to 3 bases, leaving 3 bases not matched to a gene. This CDR3 is 15 amino acids long. Germline V lookup: CDR1 LGHDT, CDR2 YNNKEL (reference sequence). This chain's CDR3 is CASSQGQGVDTEAFF. For the CDR3, the DNA is TGTGCCAGCAGCCAAGGACAGGGGGTCGACACTGAAGCTTTCTTT. Full variable domain (missing parts from reference TRBV3-1 and TRBJ1-1): DTAVSQTPKYLVTQMGNDKSIKCEQNLGHDTMYWYKQDSKKFLKIMFSYNNKELIINETVPNRFSPKSPDKAHLNLHINSLELGDSAVYFCASSQGQGVDTEAFFGQGTRLTVV.

This clonotype was counted only a few times. The chain carries TRBV29-1 and TRBJ1-2; 10 nucleotides agree with TRBD1. This CDR3 spans 13 amino acids. Germline V gives CDR1 SQVTM, CDR2 ANQGSEA. The V and J ends lost 8 bases and 5 bases, in that order; junction bases with no gene match: 8. The CDR3 DNA reads TGCAGCACAGCCGGGACAGGGGATTATGGCTACACCTTC. This sequence encodes CSTAGTGDYGYTF.

This CDR3 reads CSVEGRARLDTQYF. CDR3 nucleotide sequence: TGCAGCGTTGAAGGGAGGGCCCGTCTAGATACGCAGTATTTT. The chain is built from TRBV29-1 and TRBJ2-3, with a possible D match to TRBD2 (6 bases). The CDR3 has 14 amino acids. Per the germline V gene, CDR1 is SQVTM and CDR2 is ANQGSEA. Trimming left V 1 base short and J 5 bases short, with 13 bases between.